This passage covers 12 T cell receptor beta chains from one sample sequenced in a study of a mutant IDH1 vaccine in newly diagnosed glioma. Time point noted: baseline, week 1 (first vaccination visit). Treatment meaning: pre-vaccination baseline after standard-of-care therapy. The method was immunoSEQ multiplex PCR; TCRdb's version includes in-frame clones alone and lacks a portion of them. This table holds roughly 35,000 clones, approximately 86% found once. This specimen consisted of PBMCs, obtained from a glioma patient treated with radiotherapy, temozolomide or both. These receptors originate from a woman aged 40 to 50 with glioma.

V and J are TRBV5-1 and TRBJ2-3; no definite D call. With 0 bases removed from V and 2 bases from J, the gap between germline ends came to 10 bases. In germline, CDR1 is SGHRS, CDR2 YFSETQ. This CDR3 spans 15 amino acids. CDR3 nucleotides: TGCGCCAGCAGCTTGGAGGGCAACCCCACAGATACGCAGTATTTT. Protein sequence: CASSLEGNPTDTQYF.

The rearrangement uses TRBV7-9 and TRBJ2-7; 12 bases fit TRBD2. Trimming removed 4 bases from V and 8 bases from J; junction bases left unmatched: 3. The CDR3 is 13 residues long. Germline-derived CDR1 and CDR2 are SEHNR and FQNEAQ (reference sequence). CDR3 nucleotides: TGTGCCAGCAGCTCGGGACTAGCGGGTCAGCAGTACTTC. Its translation is CASSSGLAGQQYF.

This chain joins TRBV27 and TRBJ2-5; no clear D. Germline CDR1 and CDR2: MNHEY and SMNVEV (reference sequence). This CDR3 is built from 14 residues. The V end was cut by 4 bases, the J end by 2 bases, with 11 bases between. CDR3 sequence (DNA): TGTGCCAGCAGTTACGACCGTCTGCAAGAGACCCAGTACTTC. The encoded protein is CASSYDRLQETQYF.

The chain combines TRBV9 with TRBJ1-2; possible D gene TRBD1, 5 bases. CDR3 length equals 14 residues. The germline CDR1 and CDR2 sequences are SGDLS and YYNGEE. Trimming removed 1 base at V and 2 bases at J, with 9 bases between. CDR3 amino acids: CASSVSAGNYGYTF. The CDR3 DNA is TGTGCCAGCAGCGTATCAGCAGGGAACTATGGCTACACCTTC.

The rearrangement uses TRBV29-1 and TRBJ2-6, with 8 bases identical to TRBD1. This CDR3 has 16 residues. After removal of 7 bases from V and 2 bases from J, the junction contained 10 bases not matched to a gene. Per the germline V gene, CDR1 is SQVTM and CDR2 is ANQGSEA. The CDR3 region is CSAQSGGAPGANVLTF. In DNA, the CDR3 is TGCAGCGCTCAATCAGGGGGCGCGCCTGGGGCCAACGTCCTGACTTTC.

The chain couples TRBV6-1 to TRBJ2-1; D possibly matches TRBD1 or TRBD2 (5 bases each). There are 14 residues in the CDR3. CDR1 is MNHNS and CDR2 is SASEGT in the germline V gene. The ends were cut back, 3 bases at V and 1 base at J, with 7 bases in the middle. The CDR3 region is CASSDGGSYNEQFF. In DNA, the CDR3 is TGTGCCAGCAGTGATGGGGGTTCCTACAATGAGCAGTTCTTC.

This chain links TRBV7-9 with TRBJ1-1; D gene unclear. The CDR3 covers 15 residues. Per germline, CDR1 SEHNR and CDR2 FQNEAQ (reference sequence). V shed 0 bases and J shed 0 bases, with 8 bases lying between them. The CDR3 nucleotides read TGTGCCAGCAGCTTAGCAAATCAAATGAACACTGAAGCTTTCTTT. This translates into CASSLANQMNTEAFF. The full variable domain, with the rest looked up from reference TRBV7-9 and TRBJ1-1, is DTGVSQNPRHKITKRGQNVTFRCDPISEHNRLYWYRQTLGQGPEFLTYFQNEAQLEKSRLLSDRFSAERPKGSFSTLEIQRTEQGDSAMYLCASSLANQMNTEAFFGQGTRLTVV.

This rearrangement joins TRBV10-3 to TRBJ1-2; D gene uncertain. The V gene's germline CDR1 is ENHRY and CDR2 SYGVKD. V was trimmed by 2 bases and J by 3 bases, leaving 7 bases between them. The CDR3 has 13 residues. The CDR3 coding sequence is TGTGCCATCAGTGAGGGATCAGACTATGGCTACACCTTC. It encodes CAISEGSDYGYTF.

The J gene is TRBJ2-7, the V gene TRBV7-8, with 9 nucleotides matching TRBD2. The germline gives CDR1 SGHVS, CDR2 FQNEAQ. J gave up 7 bases and V 0 bases, and 7 bases lay outside the gene matches. The CDR3 is 15 residues long. The CDR3 DNA follows: TGTGCCAGCAGCTTAGCTGTTAGCGGGAGAAATGAGCAGTACTTC. Protein product: CASSLAVSGRNEQYF.

This rearrangement joins TRBV10-3 to TRBJ1-2; 7 bases align to TRBD1. Germline lookup yields CDR1 ENHRY and CDR2 SYGVKD. Losses at the gene ends were 2 bases for V and 4 bases for J; bases not matched to a gene: 19. This CDR3 spans 19 amino acids. CDR3 in DNA: TGTGCCATCAGTGAGAAGGTCGGTTATGACAGGGAGGATGGCTATGGCTACACCTTC. This gives the protein CAISEKVGYDREDGYGYTF.

In its sample, this clone was seen once. The rearrangement joins TRBV2 to TRBJ1-2; 7 bases line up with TRBD1. Trimming took 8 bases from V and 1 from J; bases not matched to a gene: 7. CDR1 is SNHLY, CDR2 FYNNEI, per germline. The length of the CDR3 is 14 residues. The CDR3 DNA reads as TGTGCCAGCTTACGGGGACAGAATAACTATGGCTACACCTTC. Translation: CASLRGQNNYGYTF. The variable domain in full, with the rest retrieved from reference TRBV2 and TRBJ1-2, is EPEVTQTPSHQVTQMGQEVILRCVPISNHLYFYWYRQILGQKVEFLVSFYNNEISEKSEIFDDQFSVERPDGSNFTLKIRSTKLEDSAMYFCASLRGQNNYGYTFGSGTRLTVV.

The genes are TRBV2 and TRBJ1-5; TRBD1 is a possible D gene (5 bases). The V end was cut by 5 bases, the J end by 2 bases, with 13 bases between. Germline V CDR1 and CDR2: SNHLY, FYNNEI. The CDR3 extends over 15 amino acids. In DNA form, the CDR3 reads TGTGCCAGCAGTAGCAGGGAATCGGGCAATCAGCCCCAGCATTTT. This translates into CASSSRESGNQPQHF.